One and the same sample provided the 3 T cell receptor beta chains below, sequenced in a study of tissue T cells after allogeneic stem cell transplantation. Assay: immunoSEQ multiplex PCR; the TCRdb copy retains only in-frame clones and omits some. The top ten clones hold approximately 0.7% of a sample with 48,000 or so clones, about 73% of them seen once. Sequencing used sorted cells pooled from one or two spleens. The receptors stem from a pool of C57BL/6 mice in good health.

About this clone itself: Gene names follow the mouse nomenclature. The read ends 1 residue before the CDR3 terminus; that terminus is restored from the germline J gene. The rearrangement links TRBV19 to TRBJ2-7; D is perhaps TRBD2 (5 bases). CDR1 is FNHDT, CDR2 SITEND, per germline (reference sequence). V dropped 2 bases and J dropped 2 bases, with 8 bases sitting between them. The CDR3 length is 13 residues. The CDR3 DNA, read in part, is TGTGCCAGCAGTATGATGGGGACCTATGAACAGTAC. Translating gives CASSMMGTYEQY. The complete CDR3 reads CASSMMGTYEQYF.

This clone appeared once. The gene names here belong to mouse. The read ends 1 residue early relative to the CDR3; the germline J gene fills the gap. This chain uses TRBV5 with TRBJ1-2; D not certain. Between the trimmed V and J ends, which lost 0 bases and 2 bases, there was a span of 7 bases. CDR1 is LGHNA and CDR2 is YNLKQL in the germline V gene (reference sequence). The CDR3 covers 14 residues. Here the CDR3 reads CASSQDVGNSDYTF. Incomplete CDR3 DNA: TGTGCCAGCAGCCAAGATGTCGGGAACTCCGACTACACC.

To note about this clone: Gene names refer to mouse genes. Coverage ceases 1 residue before the CDR3 finishes, and the germline J gene fills in the end. The chain joins TRBV31 to TRBJ1-2, with D perhaps TRBD1 (5 bases). This CDR3 is built from 12 residues. Trimming took 1 base from V and 3 from J, leaving 6 bases between them. Germline CDR1 and CDR2: GKSSPN and SITVG. The sequenced CDR3 bases are TGTGCCTGGAGTCCAGGGCACTCCGACTACACC. Translation: CAWSPGHSDYT. The CDR3, in full, reads CAWSPGHSDYTF. The full variable domain, its missing parts supplied by reference TRBV31 and TRBJ1-2, is AQTIHQWPVAEIKAVGSPLSLGCTIKGKSSPNLYWYWQATGGTLQQLFYSITVGQVESVVQLNLSASRPKDDQFILSTEKLLLSHSGFYLCAWSPGHSDYTFGSGTRLLVI.